This T cell receptor (beta chain) was sequenced for a study of lung T cells in sarcoidosis with Löfgren's syndrome. Study-wide background: Repertoire analyses centered on Löfgren's syndrome patients.

Broader study findings: Shared TRAV12-1 and TRBV2 CDR3 motifs across Löfgren's syndrome patients reportedly suggested public CD4+ TCRs.

TCRdb reanalysed the reads using MiXCR and keeps one entry per CDR3 protein. The sample comprises some 18,000 distinct CDR3 sequences, about 20% of which are singletons, and about 3.8% rests with the top ten. This CDR3 is built from 12 residues. J gave up 6 bases and V 6 bases, and 3 bases lay outside the gene matches. For this clonotype: Its antigen is unknown. Since a much larger clone is just one base distant, this may be a read error.

The source material was CD4+ T cells from PBMCs. The chain links TRBV12-3 or TRBV12-4 to TRBJ2-3, with 7 bases fitting TRBD1. The clonotype was recovered from a human donor with sarcoidosis (Löfgren's syndrome or another form), or a control subject (not recorded which). For the CDR3, the DNA is TGTGCCAGCAGAGGGGGCCCCGATACGCAGTATTTT. It specifies CASRGGPDTQYF.